This T cell receptor beta chain was identified in a study of blood T cell repertoires in COVID-19. This clone was counted only a few times. The sample holds other DNA sequences that translate to the same CDR3. Germline CDR1 and CDR2: SGHRS and YFSETQ. This CDR3 spans 15 amino acids. The J segment lost 0 bases and the V segment lost 0 bases, leaving 1 base of the junction unmatched. Assay used: immunoSEQ multiplex PCR; TCRdb lists only in-frame clones, some missing. The data hold hundreds of thousands of clones, with 75% to 90% observed a single time. Sequencing input: PBMCs or T cells enriched from blood (not recorded which). This chain links TRBV5-1 with TRBJ2-5, with 8 bases that match TRBD1. This TCR was sampled from a man aged 30 to 39 who had recovered from COVID-19. In DNA, the CDR3 is TGCGCCAGCAGCTTGGGACAGGGGTACCAAGAGACCCAGTACTTC. This translates into CASSLGQGYQETQYF.